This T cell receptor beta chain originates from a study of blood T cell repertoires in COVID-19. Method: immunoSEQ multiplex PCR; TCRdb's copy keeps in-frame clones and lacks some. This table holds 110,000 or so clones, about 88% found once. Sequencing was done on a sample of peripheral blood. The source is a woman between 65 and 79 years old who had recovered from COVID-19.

The CDR3 sequence is CASSLGGGSGVYEQYF. Here the CDR3 DNA reads TGTGCCAGCAGCTTAGGGGGAGGCAGTGGCGTATACGAGCAGTACTTC. The rearrangement links TRBV7-2 to TRBJ2-7; D might be TRBD2 (6 bases). This CDR3 has 16 amino acids. The V gene lost 1 base and the J gene lost 4 bases, with 17 bases spanning the gap. The germline V gene encodes CDR1 SGHTA and CDR2 FQGNSA. Based on the CDR3 plus reference TRBV7-2 and TRBJ2-7, the full variable domain is GAGVSQSPSNKVTEKGKDVELRCDPISGHTALYWYRQSLGQGLEFLIYFQGNSAPDKSGLPSDRFSAERTGGSVSTLTIQRTQQEDSAVYLCASSLGGGSGVYEQYFGPGTRLTVT.